This TCR beta chain was sequenced for a study of blood T cell repertoires in COVID-19. About the study: The United States, Italy and Spain were the sources of the acute and convalescent COVID-19 samples. The analysed material was cDNA or gDNA that came from T cells, B-cell-depleted T cells, or PBMCs.

Some clones are missing from TCRdb's copy, which holds only in-frame ones; the method was immunoSEQ multiplex PCR. The sample includes around 76,000 clones, roughly 82% of them seen just once. Losses at the gene ends were 5 bases for V and 5 bases for J; bases not matched to a gene: 8. Looked up from germline, CDR1 is LNHDA and CDR2 is SQIVND (reference sequence). The CDR3 extends over 15 amino acids. The material sequenced was peripheral blood. This chain connects TRBV19 to TRBJ2-5, with TRBD2 identical over 10 bases. The source of this sequence is a woman aged 80 or over with active or convalescent COVID-19. The CDR3 protein is CASSAPTSGVETQYF. CDR3 coding DNA: TGTGCCAGTAGTGCCCCAACTAGCGGGGTCGAGACCCAGTACTTC.